The 15 T cell receptor beta chains below were found in one sample sequenced in a study of blood T cell repertoires in COVID-19. Using immunoSEQ multiplex PCR, the repertoire was profiled, and TCRdb retains in-frame clones only, with some absent. There are 100,000 to 150,000 clones in the sample; roughly 80% occur only once, and about 15% lies in the top ten. Sample: peripheral blood. Receptors were obtained from a woman between 50 and 59 years old with acute or convalescent COVID-19.

The chain recombines TRBV5-6 with TRBJ1-1; D gene uncertain. V was shortened by 3 bases and J by 4 bases, with 19 bases between the two germline ends. From germline, CDR1 is SGHDT and CDR2 YYEEEE. The CDR3 runs 16 residues. The CDR3 region has the DNA TGTGCCAGCAGCTCGGTGGAAATTCCTCGGGTCACTGAAGCTTTCTTT. Its translation: CASSSVEIPRVTEAFF.

V gene TRBV4-2 combines with J gene TRBJ2-3; no clear D. V lost 3 bases to trimming and J lost 5 bases, with 12 bases between them. The V gene's germline CDR1 is LGHNA and CDR2 YNFKEQ. The CDR3 runs 14 residues. The CDR3 loop is CASSQTTMQDTQYF. CDR3 sequence (DNA): TGTGCCAGCAGCCAGACCACTATGCAAGATACGCAGTATTTT.

The chain is built from TRBV7-2 and TRBJ2-3; 9 bases fit TRBD2. Unmatched junction bases numbered 9, after V lost 5 bases and J lost 0 bases. The CDR3 has 17 amino acids. Germline V gene data show CDR1 as SGHTA and CDR2 as FQGNSA. CDR3 residues: CASSPRTSEKSTDTQYF. The DNA of the CDR3 is TGTGCCAGCAGCCCGAGGACTAGCGAGAAGAGCACAGATACGCAGTATTTT.

The rearrangement uses TRBV4-1 and TRBJ2-1, with TRBD2 identical over 11 bases. This CDR3 region has 17 residues. V dropped 1 base and J dropped 3; count of bases not matched to a gene: 5. Germline loops: CDR1 MGHRA, CDR2 YSYEKL. The CDR3 DNA sequence: TGCGCCAGCAGCCAAGTAGGCCTAGCGGGGGGCTACAATGAGCAGTTCTTC. Amino acids: CASSQVGLAGGYNEQFF.

This rearrangement joins TRBV2 to TRBJ1-6, with D hard to call. The V end was cut by 2 bases, the J end by 9 bases, with 8 bases between. The CDR3 runs 13 residues. Per the germline V gene, CDR1 is SNHLY and CDR2 is FYNNEI. CDR3 nucleotides: TGTGCCAGCAGTGAATTCGAGGGTTCACCCCTCCACTTT. This gives the protein CASSEFEGSPLHF.

The chain joins TRBV19 to TRBJ2-1, with 8 bases lining up with TRBD1. The CDR3 totals 14 residues. CDR1 is LNHDA and CDR2 is SQIVND in the germline V gene (reference sequence). Trimming at V came to 6 bases and at J to 3 bases, leaving 4 bases not matched to a gene. In nucleotides, the CDR3 is TGTGCCAGTAGCCGGACAGGGCTCTACAATGAGCAGTTCTTC. Translation: CASSRTGLYNEQFF.

This chain joins TRBV10-1 and TRBJ2-1; 7 bases are shared with TRBD1. The germline gives CDR1 WNHNN, CDR2 SYGVQD (reference sequence). This CDR3 has 14 amino acids. Trimming cost V 6 bases and J 6 bases; bases outside gene matches: 8. This CDR3 is CASRSQGPSNEQFF. CDR3 nucleotides: TGCGCCAGCAGATCACAGGGGCCATCCAATGAGCAGTTCTTC.

The CDR3 nucleotides are TGTGCCAGCAGCGTTAATTCCAGGGTAGATGGCTACACCTTC. This gives the protein CASSVNSRVDGYTF. This sequence joins TRBV9 and TRBJ1-2; perhaps TRBD1 as D (5 bases). Germline V gene sequence: CDR1 SGDLS, CDR2 YYNGEE. Trimming removed 2 bases from V and 6 bases from J, with 14 bases in between. The CDR3 consists of 14 residues.

This chain joins TRBV30 and TRBJ1-1, with D perhaps TRBD1 (5 bases). Trimming stripped 4 bases from V and 5 bases from J, with 14 bases between. The germline gives CDR1 GTSNPN, CDR2 SVGIG (reference sequence). This CDR3 is built from 13 residues. CDR3 sequence: CAWIGRVPTEAFF. The CDR3 nucleotides are TGTGCCTGGATAGGCAGGGTGCCTACTGAAGCTTTCTTT.

The chain is built from TRBV30 and TRBJ2-7; 7 bases are a match to TRBD1. CDR3 length: 11 amino acids. Germline CDR1 is GTSNPN and CDR2 is SVGIG (reference sequence). V was clipped by 1 base and J by 13 bases; unmatched bases: 7. The CDR3 region has the DNA TGTGCCTGGAGTGACCCAGGGGGACAATACTTC. Translation gives CAWSDPGGQYF.

This chain joins TRBV6-1 and TRBJ2-7, with D perhaps matching TRBD1 (6 bases). Germline assignment: CDR1 MNHNS and CDR2 SASEGT. Trimming removed 2 bases at V and 3 bases at J, with 11 bases between. The CDR3 is made up of 14 amino acids. As DNA, the CDR3 is TGTGCCAGCAGTGAACAGGGGAGTATCTACGAGCAGTACTTC. This sequence encodes CASSEQGSIYEQYF.

The chain uses TRBV19 and TRBJ1-1; no clear D. Per germline, CDR1 LNHDA and CDR2 SQIVND (reference sequence). Trimming left V 5 bases short and J 1 base short, with 8 bases between. The CDR3 runs 13 residues. This CDR3 is CASSSAGNTEAFF. CDR3 in DNA: TGTGCCAGTAGTTCGGCAGGGAACACTGAAGCTTTCTTT.

The chain is built from TRBV9 and TRBJ1-4; 7 positions match TRBD1. Trimming removed 4 bases from V and 7 bases from J; junction bases left unmatched: 10. The CDR3 totals 15 residues. The germline V gene has CDR1 SGDLS and CDR2 YYNGEE. The CDR3 DNA reads as TGTGCCAGCAGCCCTCAGACAGGGCCGGGTGAAAAACTGTTTTTT. Its protein is CASSPQTGPGEKLFF.

The J gene is TRBJ1-5, the V gene TRBV4-1; possibly TRBD1 for D (5 bases). Germline V gene sequence: CDR1 MGHRA, CDR2 YSYEKL. The CDR3 has 15 amino acids. Trimming cost V 6 bases and J 1 base, with 13 bases left between them. The CDR3 DNA reads TGCGCCAGCAGATTGACAGTATTGAGCAATCAGCCCCAGCATTTT. Translated: CASRLTVLSNQPQHF.

This chain links TRBV4-1 with TRBJ1-4; 10 nucleotides align to TRBD1. The CDR3 contains 18 residues. With V trimmed by 0 bases and J by 7 bases, 11 bases remained unmatched. Germline V gene lookup returns CDR1 MGHRA and CDR2 YSYEKL. The CDR3 nucleotides read TGCGCCAGCAGCCAAGATTGGGGCCGGGACAGGGGAGGTGAAAAACTGTTTTTT. Its protein is CASSQDWGRDRGGEKLFF.